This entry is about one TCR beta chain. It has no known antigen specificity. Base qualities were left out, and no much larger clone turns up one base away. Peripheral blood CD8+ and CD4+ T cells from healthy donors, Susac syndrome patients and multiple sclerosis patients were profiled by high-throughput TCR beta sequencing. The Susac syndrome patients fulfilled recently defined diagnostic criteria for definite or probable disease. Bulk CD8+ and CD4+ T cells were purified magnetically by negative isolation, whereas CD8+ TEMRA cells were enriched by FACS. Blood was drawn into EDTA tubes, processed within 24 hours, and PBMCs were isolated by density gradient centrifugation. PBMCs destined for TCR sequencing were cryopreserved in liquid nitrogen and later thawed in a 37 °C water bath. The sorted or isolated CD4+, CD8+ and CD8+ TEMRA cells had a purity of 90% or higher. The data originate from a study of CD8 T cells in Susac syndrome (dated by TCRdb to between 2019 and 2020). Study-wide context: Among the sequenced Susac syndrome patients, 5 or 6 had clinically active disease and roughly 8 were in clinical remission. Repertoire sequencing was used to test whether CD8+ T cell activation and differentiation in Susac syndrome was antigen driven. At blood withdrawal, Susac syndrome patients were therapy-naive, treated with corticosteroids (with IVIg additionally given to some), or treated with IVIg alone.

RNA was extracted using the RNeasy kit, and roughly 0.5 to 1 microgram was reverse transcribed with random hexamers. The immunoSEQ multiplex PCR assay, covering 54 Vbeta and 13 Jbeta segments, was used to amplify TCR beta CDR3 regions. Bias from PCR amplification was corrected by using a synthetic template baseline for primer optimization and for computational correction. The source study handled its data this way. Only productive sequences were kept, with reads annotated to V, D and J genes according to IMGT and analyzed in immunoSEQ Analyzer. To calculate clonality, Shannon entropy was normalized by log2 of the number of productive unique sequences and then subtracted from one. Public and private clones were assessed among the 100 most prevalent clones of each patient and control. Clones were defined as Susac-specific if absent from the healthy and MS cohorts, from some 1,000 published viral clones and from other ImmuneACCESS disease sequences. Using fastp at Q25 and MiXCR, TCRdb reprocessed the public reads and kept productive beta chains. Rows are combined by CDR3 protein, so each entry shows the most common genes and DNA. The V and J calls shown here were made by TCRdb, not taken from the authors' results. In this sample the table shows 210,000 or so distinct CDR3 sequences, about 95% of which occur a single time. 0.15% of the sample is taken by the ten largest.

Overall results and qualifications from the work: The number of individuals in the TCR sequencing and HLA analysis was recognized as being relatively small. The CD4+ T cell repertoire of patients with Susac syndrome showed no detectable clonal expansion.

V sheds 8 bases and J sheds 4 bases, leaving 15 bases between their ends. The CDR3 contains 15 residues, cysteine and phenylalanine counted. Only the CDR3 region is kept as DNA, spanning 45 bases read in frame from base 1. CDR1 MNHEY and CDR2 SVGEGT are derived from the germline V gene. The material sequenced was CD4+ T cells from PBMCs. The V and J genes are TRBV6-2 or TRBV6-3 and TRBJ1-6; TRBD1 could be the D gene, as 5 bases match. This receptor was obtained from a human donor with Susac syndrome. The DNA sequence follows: TGTGCCAGCGGCCGGGACCGAAGTTATAATTCACCCCTCCACTTT. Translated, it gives CASGRDRSYNSPLHF.